This T cell receptor (beta chain) was observed in a study of T cell responses to AZD1222 COVID-19 vaccine. Germline CDR1 reads SGHNT; CDR2 reads YENEEA. The V gene lost 3 bases and the J gene lost 4 bases, with 13 bases spanning the gap. The CDR3 is made up of 15 amino acids. Study-wide findings and caveats: Vaccine-related CD4 TCRs covered spike, predominating at 160-218 and 743-854. After two AZD1222 doses, spike-specific TCR breadth and depth rose versus day 0.

This table comes from immunoSEQ multiplex PCR, and its TCRdb copy is limited to in-frame clones, with some not included. The table has about 180,000 clones, 80% to 95% seen once. Remarks on this clone: As yet, its antigen is unknown.

V and J are TRBV11-3 and TRBJ2-1; D may be TRBD2 (7 bases). The source is an adult who received the MenACWY meningococcal vaccine as a control. This material consisted of peripheral blood, taken 28 days after the second dose of the MenACWY control vaccine. CDR3 sequence: CASSLVGGTYNEQFF. In DNA form, the CDR3 reads TGTGCCAGCAGCTTGGTCGGGGGGACATACAATGAGCAGTTCTTC.